The 20 T cell receptor beta chains given below trace back to one sample, sequenced in a study of blood T cell repertoires in COVID-19. The data were produced by immunoSEQ multiplex PCR, yet TCRdb's version contains in-frame clones alone and is incomplete. The sample contains tens of thousands of clones, approximately 86% of which appear only once. The specimen sequenced was peripheral blood. The receptors here all came from a man in his 70s with acute or convalescent COVID-19.

Only one count was recorded for this clone. The chain employs TRBV5-1 and TRBJ1-4; D possibly corresponds to TRBD1 (5 bases). CDR1 and CDR2 from the germline V gene are SGHRS and YFSETQ. The CDR3 is 16 amino acids. Trimming took 0 bases from V and 5 from J, leaving 14 bases between them. As DNA, the CDR3 is TGCGCCAGCAGCTTGGAGGTGGGGCAGAACAATGAAAAACTGTTTTTT. It is translated as CASSLEVGQNNEKLFF.

This clone was detected a few times. The junction differs from germline at one of its ends, possibly a read error. CDR3 bases: TGTGCTAGCAGTTCCACAGGGAACATGAACACTGAAGCTTTCTTT. Residues: CASSSTGNMNTEAFF. This chain joins TRBV7-7 and TRBJ1-1; a possible D gene is TRBD1 (6 bases). The germline V gene encodes CDR1 SSHAT and CDR2 FNYEAQ (reference sequence). The CDR3 has 15 residues. Complete variable domain (other parts from reference TRBV7-7 and TRBJ1-1): GAGVSQSPRYKVTKRGQDVTLRCDPISSHATLYWYQQALGQGPEFLTYFNYEAQPDKSGLPSDRFSAERPEGSISTLTIQRTEQRDSAMYRCASSSTGNMNTEAFFGQGTRLTVV.

This clone was found once. The chain links TRBV2 to TRBJ1-1; D is perhaps TRBD1 (5 bases). CDR3 size: 15 residues. Trimming stripped 1 base from V and 5 bases from J, with 14 bases between. Germline lookup yields CDR1 SNHLY and CDR2 FYNNEI. The CDR3 nucleotides are TGTGCCAGCAGTGAAGGAGGTCAGGGAGGAACTGAAGCTTTCTTT. Its protein is CASSEGGQGGTEAFF.

This clone appeared once. V usage is TRBV10-3 and J usage is TRBJ2-7; 9 bases line up with TRBD1. The CDR3 runs 14 residues. Germline V gene lookup returns CDR1 ENHRY and CDR2 SYGVKD. V shed 9 bases and J 4 bases; nucleotides not matched to a gene: 10. CDR3 in DNA: TGTGCCATTGTAACCGGGACAGGGCCTTACGAGCAGTACTTC. Protein sequence: CAIVTGTGPYEQYF.

The chain couples TRBV7-9 to TRBJ2-3; 8 positions agree with TRBD1. V lost 3 bases and J lost 5; bases outside the gene matches: 16. From germline, CDR1 is SEHNR and CDR2 FQNEAQ (reference sequence). CDR3 size: 18 residues. The CDR3 loop reads CASSFLTSGGAWGDTQYF. CDR3 DNA sequence: TGTGCCAGCAGCTTTCTAACCTCAGGGGGCGCTTGGGGAGATACGCAGTATTTT.

The chain employs TRBV7-2 and TRBJ1-1; TRBD1 aligns across 10 bases. Trimming cost V 1 base and J 6 bases; bases outside gene matches: 5. The CDR3 is 15 residues long. Germline loops: CDR1 SGHTA, CDR2 FQGNSA. The CDR3 protein is CASSLEGTGVAEAFF. CDR3 nucleotides: TGTGCCAGCAGCTTAGAGGGGACAGGGGTCGCTGAAGCTTTCTTT.

The rearrangement uses TRBV14 and TRBJ2-7; D is unresolved. In germline, CDR1 is SGHDN, CDR2 FVKESK. The CDR3 has 13 residues. V lost 4 bases to trimming and J lost 3 bases, with 10 bases between them. CDR3 coding DNA: TGTGCCAGCAGCCTGATGGTAGACTACGAGCAGTACTTC. Residues: CASSLMVDYEQYF.

This sequence joins TRBV9 and TRBJ2-3; 8 bases are a match to TRBD1. J was trimmed by 4 bases and V by 4 bases; bases with no gene match: 8. The germline V gene has CDR1 SGDLS and CDR2 YYNGEE. The CDR3 extends over 15 amino acids. CDR3 region: CASSPGGNSADTQYF. In nucleotides, the CDR3 is TGTGCCAGCAGCCCAGGGGGCAATTCCGCAGATACGCAGTATTTT.

On this clone: The DNA is omitted, as the CDR3 cannot be located on it reliably, and the CDR3 follows TCRdb's listing. The chain employs TRBV21-1 and TRBJ1-1; the DNA was not compared with TRBD1, the D call given in the table. TRBV21-1 is designated a pseudogene. With termini counted, the CDR3 has 16 amino acids. This chain's CDR3 is CASSKVPFGRGTEAFF.

V usage is TRBV5-8 and J usage is TRBJ1-2, with 7 bases matching TRBD1. V shed 1 base and J 6 bases; nucleotides not matched to a gene: 12. Looked up from germline, CDR1 is SGHTS and CDR2 is YDEGEE. CDR3 length: 16 residues. The CDR3 protein is CASSLTRQGNRHGYTF. CDR3 coding DNA: TGTGCCAGCAGCTTGACCCGACAGGGAAACAGACATGGCTACACCTTC.

V gene TRBV2 combines with J gene TRBJ2-5; the D gene is possibly TRBD1 (6 bases). The length of the CDR3 is 13 residues. Trimming took 7 bases from V and 1 from J, leaving 10 bases between them. Germline V CDR1 and CDR2: SNHLY, FYNNEI. CDR3 in amino acids: CASILQGQETQYF. The CDR3 nucleotides are TGTGCCAGCATTCTACAGGGCCAAGAGACCCAGTACTTC. Complete variable domain (other parts from reference TRBV2 and TRBJ2-5): EPEVTQTPSHQVTQMGQEVILRCVPISNHLYFYWYRQILGQKVEFLVSFYNNEISEKSEIFDDQFSVERPDGSNFTLKIRSTKLEDSAMYFCASILQGQETQYFGPGTRLLVL.

The genes are TRBV11-2 and TRBJ2-7; a weak D match, TRBD2 (5 bases). V was clipped by 5 bases and J by 6 bases, with 14 bases between them. The germline gives CDR1 SGHAT, CDR2 FQNNGV. The CDR3 is 13 amino acids. The CDR3 protein is CASSGNLAVEQYF. As DNA, the CDR3 is TGTGCCAGCAGCGGGAACCTAGCCGTCGAGCAGTACTTC.

This chain uses TRBV10-1 with TRBJ2-1; D is perhaps TRBD1 (7 bases). The germline CDR1 and CDR2 sequences are WNHNN and SYGVQD (reference sequence). V was trimmed by 3 bases and J by 7 bases, leaving 16 bases between them. CDR3 length equals 15 residues. The CDR3 DNA sequence: TGCGCCAGCAGTGACTTCCGGGACAGCGGGAATGAGCAGTTCTTC. Translating gives CASSDFRDSGNEQFF.

The rearrangement uses TRBV5-4 and TRBJ2-3; 14 positions match TRBD2. Germline V gene data show CDR1 as SGHNT and CDR2 as YYREEE (reference sequence). V shed 2 bases, J shed 7 bases, and the junction held 6 bases outside the gene matches. The CDR3 is made up of 16 amino acids. CDR3 nucleotides: TGTGCCAGCAGCTTAAGACTAGCGGGGGGGCATAATACGCAGTATTTT. Amino acid sequence: CASSLRLAGGHNTQYF.

CDR3 bases: TGTGCCAGCAGCTTACGGACAGCCTCCACAGATACGCAGTATTTT. Translated: CASSLRTASTDTQYF. The rearrangement uses TRBV5-8 and TRBJ2-3, with D possibly being TRBD1 (6 bases). This CDR3 has 15 amino acids. CDR1 is SGHTS and CDR2 is YDEGEE in the germline V gene. V gave up 2 bases and J gave up 2 bases, with 12 bases separating them.

The CDR3 DNA reads as TGTGCCAGCAGCCGAAAGGAACAGGGGTCGGGAAGCAATCAGCCCCAGCATTTT. This translates into CASSRKEQGSGSNQPQHF. The J gene is TRBJ1-5, the V gene TRBV6-6, with TRBD1 identical over 7 bases. Trimming cost V 6 bases and J 1 base; bases outside gene matches: 15. Germline-derived CDR1 and CDR2 are MNHNY and SVGAGI (reference sequence). The CDR3 has 18 amino acids.

The chain carries TRBV5-1 and TRBJ2-3, with TRBD1 matching over 7 bases. The CDR3 is made up of 14 amino acids. From germline, CDR1 is SGHRS and CDR2 YFSETQ. Germline trimming cut 4 bases from V and 2 bases from J; bases unmatched to any gene: 4. The chain's CDR3 is CASSLGQTTDTQYF. The CDR3 DNA reads as TGCGCCAGCAGCCTGGGACAGACCACAGATACGCAGTATTTT.

J is TRBJ1-3 and V is TRBV9; 8 bases align to TRBD1. The germline gives CDR1 SGDLS, CDR2 YYNGEE. V lost 0 bases and J lost 7; bases outside the gene matches: 3. The CDR3 has 14 amino acids. The CDR3 protein is CASSVATGGNTIYF. CDR3 sequence (DNA): TGTGCCAGCAGCGTAGCTACAGGGGGGAACACCATATATTTT.

The rearrangement joins TRBV4-1 to TRBJ1-4; perhaps TRBD1 as D (5 bases). Trimming removed 4 bases from V and 8 bases from J, with 17 bases in between. Looked up from germline, CDR1 is MGHRA and CDR2 is YSYEKL. The length of the CDR3 is 15 residues. CDR3 sequence: CASSLLSGLYEKLFF. DNA for the CDR3: TGCGCCAGCAGCCTCCTATCAGGGCTTTACGAAAAACTGTTTTTT.

V gene TRBV4-1 combines with J gene TRBJ2-1; TRBD2 matches at 15 bases. V lost 5 bases to trimming and J lost 1 base; unmatched junction nucleotides: 6. CDR1 is MGHRA, CDR2 YSYEKL, per germline. The CDR3 covers 18 residues. CDR3 region: CASSFGLAGGRSYNEQFF. CDR3 DNA sequence: TGCGCCAGCAGCTTCGGACTAGCGGGGGGGCGGTCCTACAATGAGCAGTTCTTC.